The entry that follows covers one T cell receptor (beta chain) sequence. The antigen is unknown. This record comes from a study of blood T cells in healthy people across ages. Overall study results and limits: The diversity estimates, figures obtained from one million T cells, were considered underestimates.

Primed by a sample-barcoded 5' primer and a J-beta primer mix, a second PCR proceeded for 7 to 11 cycles. Via MiXCR, TCRdb re-called the 5' RACE reads, giving one row per CDR3 protein. In the table there are around 970,000 distinct CDR3 sequences, roughly 51% of which are singletons. The CDR3 length is 17 residues. Germline V CDR1 and CDR2: LGHNA, YNFKEQ. The V end lost 0 bases, the J end lost 4 bases, and 16 bases lay between the germline ends. This clonotype was sampled from a woman in her sixties in good health. Sequencing input: blood. J is TRBJ2-1 and V is TRBV4-2, with D possibly being TRBD2 (6 bases). The CDR3 nucleotides read TGTGCCAGCAGCCAAGACGGGAGTAGCGGATTATACAATGAGCAGTTCTTC. Protein sequence: CASSQDGSSGLYNEQFF.